Below, 27 T cell receptor beta chains from the same sample are listed, as sequenced in a study of T cells in Graves' hyperthyroidism and ophthalmopathy. It was RNA transcripts that yielded the amplified TCR beta CDR3 regions. A set of HTBI primers served as the primers for a first-round RT-PCR of the TCR CDR3. TCRdb analysed the multiplex PCR reads with MiXCR anew, one entry per CDR3 protein. This sample has roughly 240,000 distinct CDR3 sequences, with about 25% found just once. Specimen: blood. The receptors were gathered from a woman between 40 and 50 years old with Graves' ophthalmopathy.

This clonotype has at least ten counts. The rearrangement joins TRBV28 to TRBJ2-5; D may be TRBD1 (5 bases). Trimming shortened V by 5 bases and J by 1 base, and 11 bases separated the two germline ends. This CDR3 spans 14 amino acids. The germline V gene encodes CDR1 MDHEN and CDR2 SYDVKM. CDR3 in amino acids: CASSADSFQETQYF. In DNA form, the CDR3 reads TGTGCCAGCAGTGCTGACAGCTTCCAAGAGACCCAGTACTTC.

This clonotype was detected a few times. V gene TRBV6-1 combines with J gene TRBJ2-3, with TRBD2 identical over 7 bases. The CDR3 loop spans 14 amino acids. Germline V gene sequence: CDR1 MNHNS, CDR2 SASEGT. V lost 7 bases to trimming and J lost 0 bases; unmatched junction nucleotides: 4. DNA of the CDR3: TGTGCCAGCAAGATTAGCGGGAGCACAGATACGCAGTATTTT. Its translation is CASKISGSTDTQYF.

This clonotype was detected many times. The chain recombines TRBV7-8 with TRBJ1-1, with 9 nucleotides matching TRBD1. The CDR3 covers 18 residues. After removal of 2 bases from V and 1 base from J, the junction contained 11 bases not matched to a gene. The germline V gene has CDR1 SGHVS and CDR2 FQNEAQ. The CDR3 nucleotides read TGTGCCAGCAGCTTAACCTCCACCGGGACAGGGACGAACACTGAAGCTTTCTTT. Protein sequence: CASSLTSTGTGTNTEAFF.

This clonotype was recorded at least ten times. This chain links TRBV9 with TRBJ2-3; TRBD1 matches 8 bases. With V trimmed by 0 bases and J by 3 bases, 6 bases remained unmatched. Germline CDR1 reads SGDLS; CDR2 reads YYNGEE. CDR3 size: 16 residues. The CDR3 region has the DNA TGTGCCAGCAGCGTAGGGACAGGGTACGGGACAGATACGCAGTATTTT. Amino acid sequence: CASSVGTGYGTDTQYF.

Written as DNA, the CDR3 is TGTGCCAGCAGCTTAGTAGAAAAGACAGGGTACAGCTATGGCTACACCTTC. It specifies CASSLVEKTGYSYGYTF. The rearrangement uses TRBV11-2 and TRBJ1-2; 7 positions match TRBD1. Germline V gene sequence: CDR1 SGHAT, CDR2 FQNNGV. The CDR3 length is 17 residues. V dropped 1 base and J dropped 4; count of bases not matched to a gene: 12.

This clonotype appeared many times. The gene calls are TRBV11-2 and TRBJ2-5; tentatively, D is TRBD1 (7 bases). Germline CDR1 reads SGHAT; CDR2 reads FQNNGV. Trimming took off 1 base at V and 5 bases at J, with 14 bases between the two ends. The CDR3 consists of 15 residues. Here the CDR3 DNA reads TGTGCCAGCAGCTTAGGGTCGGCAGGGGGGGAGACCCAGTACTTC. Translation: CASSLGSAGGETQYF. The whole variable domain, filled in from reference TRBV11-2 and TRBJ2-5, reads EAGVAQSPRYKIIEKRQSVAFWCNPISGHATLYWYQQILGQGPKLLIQFQNNGVVDDSQLPKDRFSAERLKGVDSTLKIQPAKLEDSAVYLCASSLGSAGGETQYFGPGTRLLVL.

This clonotype has at least ten counts. CDR3 in amino acids: CASSFNAASGGYTF. The CDR3 region has the DNA TGTGCCAGCAGTTTCAATGCTGCCAGTGGCGGCTACACCTTC. The chain carries TRBV28 and TRBJ1-2; D call uncertain. Trimming removed 3 bases at V and 8 bases at J, with 16 bases between. CDR1 and CDR2 (germline): MDHEN, SYDVKM. CDR3 length: 14 amino acids.

This clonotype appeared many times. This chain joins TRBV12-3 or TRBV12-4 and TRBJ2-5, with D maybe TRBD1 (6 bases). V dropped 6 bases and J dropped 0 bases, with 11 bases sitting between them. The CDR3 is made up of 14 amino acids. CDR3 region: CASRTGTYQETQYF. In nucleotides, the CDR3 is TGTGCCAGCAGGACCGGGACATACCAAGAGACCCAGTACTTC.

This clonotype was observed at least ten times. The V gene is TRBV20-1, the J gene TRBJ1-2, with D hard to call. In germline, CDR1 is DFQATT, CDR2 SNEGSKA (reference sequence). The CDR3 extends over 11 amino acids. V was pared by 3 bases and J by 1 base, with 3 bases between. CDR3 DNA: TGCAGTGCTAGTGGTAACTATGGCTACACCTTC. Translating it yields CSASGNYGYTF.

This clonotype was counted ten times or more. This chain joins TRBV19 and TRBJ1-2, with TRBD1 matching 7 bases. The ends lost 6 bases at V and 3 bases at J; junction bases unmatched: 4. Germline V gene sequence: CDR1 LNHDA, CDR2 SQIVND (reference sequence). This CDR3 is 13 amino acids long. The CDR3 spells CASSPGQYYGYTF. In nucleotides, the CDR3 is TGTGCCAGTAGCCCGGGACAGTACTATGGCTACACCTTC. Complete variable domain (other parts from reference TRBV19 and TRBJ1-2): DGGITQSPKYLFRKEGQNVTLSCEQNLNHDAMYWYRQDPGQGLRLIYYSQIVNDFQKGDIAEGYSVSREKKESFPLTVTSAQKNPTAFYLCASSPGQYYGYTFGSGTRLTVV.

This clonotype was counted many times. The genes are TRBV10-3 and TRBJ2-7, with a possible D match to TRBD1 (6 bases). Trimming took 0 bases from V and 0 from J, leaving 12 bases between them. Germline CDR1 is ENHRY and CDR2 is SYGVKD. This CDR3 region has 16 residues. The CDR3: CAISESGAPSSYEQYF. In nucleotides, the CDR3 is TGTGCCATCAGTGAGTCGGGGGCCCCTTCCTCCTACGAGCAGTACTTC.

This clonotype was picked up many times. The V call is TRBV20-1, the J call TRBJ2-7; no reliable D call. Germline V gene lookup returns CDR1 DFQATT and CDR2 SNEGSKA (reference sequence). Trimming took 3 bases from V and 7 from J, leaving 10 bases between them. The CDR3 is 11 amino acids. The CDR3, as DNA: TGCAGTGCTAGTTATGGGGTTGAGCAGTACTTC. It is translated as CSASYGVEQYF.

This clonotype was observed many times. J is TRBJ2-7 and V is TRBV27; the D gene could be TRBD1 or TRBD2 (5 bases each). Germline CDR1 MNHEY, CDR2 SMNVEV (reference sequence). This CDR3 comprises 15 residues. The V and J ends lost 6 bases and 7 bases respectively, with 22 bases between them. For the CDR3, the DNA is TGTGCCAGCAGCGTTTCGGGGCAGGGTCTCTTGGAGCAGTACTTC. The encoded protein is CASSVSGQGLLEQYF.

This clonotype was detected many times. The chain combines TRBV13 with TRBJ2-7, with TRBD2 identical over 8 bases. Looked up from germline, CDR1 is PRHDT and CDR2 is FYEKMQ (reference sequence). Trimming cost V 5 bases and J 0 bases; bases outside gene matches: 12. The length of the CDR3 is 17 residues. The CDR3 DNA reads as TGTGCCAGCAGCACAACATCCGGGGCGGGAGGCTCCTACGAGCAGTACTTC. This codes for CASSTTSGAGGSYEQYF.

In its sample, this clonotype was seen many times. This rearrangement joins TRBV12-3 or TRBV12-4 to TRBJ2-5, with 7 bases fitting TRBD1. V was pared by 5 bases and J by 5 bases, with 11 bases of the junction left unmatched. The CDR3 is 15 residues long. The chain's CDR3 is CASSPQRQGAETQYF. CDR3 bases: TGTGCCAGCAGTCCCCAGCGACAGGGCGCCGAGACCCAGTACTTC.

The V gene is TRBV12-3 or TRBV12-4, the J gene TRBJ2-5, with 10 bases lining up with TRBD1. CDR3 length: 19 amino acids. With 6 bases clipped from V and 3 bases from J, the junction kept 19 bases outside the gene matches. The CDR3 is CASRMTFGRDRGQEETQYF. The CDR3 DNA reads as TGTGCCAGCAGGATGACGTTCGGAAGAGACAGGGGGCAAGAAGAGACCCAGTACTTC.

The chain carries TRBV19 and TRBJ2-5; possibly TRBD1 for D (6 bases). This CDR3 is 14 amino acids long. Trimming removed 4 bases at V and 5 bases at J, with 14 bases between. Looked up from germline, CDR1 is LNHDA and CDR2 is SQIVND (reference sequence). CDR3 sequence reads: CASSTRGTGETQYF. DNA for the CDR3: TGTGCCAGTAGTACCAGGGGCACTGGGGAGACCCAGTACTTC.

This rearrangement joins TRBV6-1 to TRBJ2-7; TRBD1 agrees at 8 bases. V was clipped by 6 bases and J by 3 bases; unmatched bases: 4. The CDR3 runs to 13 residues. Germline loops: CDR1 MNHNS, CDR2 SASEGT. The DNA of the CDR3 is TGTGCCAGCAGACGGGGACAGGTCTACGAGCAGTACTTC. Protein product: CASRRGQVYEQYF.

This clonotype was observed a few times. J is TRBJ2-5 and V is TRBV29-1; 7 bases fit TRBD1. The V gene end was trimmed by 7 bases and the J gene end by 6 bases; junction bases not matched to a gene: 17. This CDR3 region has 15 residues. CDR1 SQVTM and CDR2 ANQGSEA come from the germline V gene. CDR3 sequence (DNA): TGCAGCGCCGCCGAGGGGGCGGAAGTATGGCAGACCCAGTACTTC. Its translation is CSAAEGAEVWQTQYF.

This clonotype has ten or more counts. The rearrangement uses TRBV12-3 or TRBV12-4 and TRBJ1-2; 10 nucleotides align to TRBD1. V shed 6 bases, J shed 2 bases, and the junction held 9 bases outside the gene matches. The CDR3 covers 16 residues. The CDR3 loop reads CASSRQRQGANYGYTF. The CDR3 DNA follows: TGTGCCAGCAGCCGGCAACGACAGGGGGCGAACTATGGCTACACCTTC.

This rearrangement joins TRBV6-2 or TRBV6-3 to TRBJ2-7; 15 nucleotides line up with TRBD2. V was pared by 6 bases and J by 4 bases, with 7 bases of the junction left unmatched. The CDR3 consists of 16 residues. The V gene's germline CDR1 is MNHEY and CDR2 SVGEGT. The CDR3 here is CASSSGLAGGEYEQYF. CDR3 nucleotide sequence: TGTGCCAGCAGCTCGGGACTAGCGGGAGGAGAGTACGAGCAGTACTTC.

This clonotype was found many times. The rearrangement joins TRBV4-1 to TRBJ1-1; no clear D. CDR1 is MGHRA, CDR2 YSYEKL, per germline. V gave up 3 bases and J gave up 1 base, with 6 bases separating them. The CDR3 runs 13 residues. This chain's CDR3 is CASSHVGNTEAFF. For the CDR3, the DNA is TGCGCCAGCAGCCACGTCGGGAACACTGAAGCTTTCTTT.

This clonotype was recorded once. Written as DNA, the CDR3 is TGTGCCAGCAGACCCCTTAAACCGGGACAGGGGGCGCAGCCCCAGCATTTT. Translated, it gives CASRPLKPGQGAQPQHF. The rearrangement links TRBV12-3 or TRBV12-4 to TRBJ1-5, with 12 bases that match TRBD1. The junction had 13 bases not matched to a gene; V was cut back by 6 bases and J by 7 bases. This CDR3 region has 17 residues.

This clonotype was picked up a small number of times. J is TRBJ2-2 and V is TRBV6-1, with TRBD1 matching over 9 bases. Germline-derived CDR1 and CDR2 are MNHNS and SASEGT. With V trimmed by 2 bases and J by 7 bases, 8 bases remained unmatched. The CDR3 length is 16 residues. The CDR3 here is CASSENPDRGGGELFF. CDR3 nucleotides: TGTGCCAGCAGTGAAAATCCGGACAGGGGTGGCGGGGAGCTGTTTTTT.

The table lists this clonotype with many counts. This chain joins TRBV15 and TRBJ2-7; D possibly matches TRBD1 or TRBD2 (5 bases each). Trimming stripped 3 bases from V and 5 bases from J, with 8 bases between. The CDR3 contains 12 residues. CDR1 and CDR2 (germline): LNHNV, YYDKDF (reference sequence). CDR3 sequence reads: CATSSLGDEQYF. The CDR3 DNA is TGTGCCACCAGCAGTCTGGGGGACGAGCAGTACTTC.

V usage is TRBV18 and J usage is TRBJ2-3; the D is unclear. This CDR3 is 13 amino acids long. The ends were cut back, 2 bases at V and 2 bases at J, with 5 bases in the middle. Germline-derived CDR1 and CDR2 are KGHSH and LQKENI. The CDR3 loop reads CASSPGPTDTQYF. CDR3 nucleotide sequence: TGTGCCAGCTCACCAGGACCCACAGATACGCAGTATTTT.

This clonotype has ten or more counts. The CDR3 region has the DNA TGTGCCTGGAATAGGGACAGGACCCGTAACACTGAAGCTTTCTTT. This encodes CAWNRDRTRNTEAFF. The chain carries TRBV30 and TRBJ1-1, with TRBD1 matching over 8 bases. This CDR3 contains 15 residues. V dropped 4 bases and J dropped 2; count of bases not matched to a gene: 9. Germline V gene data show CDR1 as GTSNPN and CDR2 as SVGIG (reference sequence).